The 22 T cell receptor beta chains below all came from one sample that was sequenced in a study of naive and memory T cell subsets. The beta constant-region primer was an equimolar mix of two oligonucleotides covering TRBC1 and TRBC2. The ligated cDNA underwent four PCR rounds using SP2 and nested alpha and beta constant-region primers. One entry per CDR3 protein, called by TCRdb with MiXCR from the UMI-ligation and nested PCR reads. In the table there are 85,000 or so distinct CDR3 sequences, about 9.9% of which are singletons. Sequencing input: naive CD8+ T cells from blood. The receptors were gathered from a human donor in good health.

The table lists this clonotype with a few counts. V and J are TRBV7-3 and TRBJ2-7, with 7 bases aligning to TRBD2. The germline V gene has CDR1 SGHTA and CDR2 FQGTGA. This CDR3 contains 15 residues. V was clipped by 4 bases and J by 3 bases; unmatched bases: 9. Here the CDR3 reads CASSSQAGTNYEQYF. The DNA of the CDR3 is TGTGCCAGCAGCTCACAAGCGGGAACGAACTACGAGCAGTACTTC.

In this sample, this clonotype turned up a few times. J is TRBJ1-2 and V is TRBV18; 9 bases map to TRBD1. Germline V gene data show CDR1 as KGHSH and CDR2 as LQKENI. CDR3 length: 16 amino acids. The V and J ends lost 6 bases and 1 base, in that order; junction bases with no gene match: 9. In DNA form, the CDR3 reads TGTGCCAGCTCGTCTGAGGGACAGGGATTTAACTATGGCTACACCTTC. This gives the protein CASSSEGQGFNYGYTF. The full variable domain, in which reference TRBV18 and TRBJ1-2 provide the parts outside the CDR3, is NAGVMQNPRHLVRRRGQEARLRCSPMKGHSHVYWYRQLPEEGLKFMVYLQKENIIDESGMPKERFSAEFPKEGPSILRIQQVVRGDSAAYFCASSSEGQGFNYGYTFGSGTRLTVV.

The CDR3 reads CASSQGLENTEAFF. CDR3 nucleotide sequence: TGTGCCAGCAGCCAAGGTCTAGAGAACACTGAAGCTTTCTTT. This chain joins TRBV14 and TRBJ1-1, with unresolved D. CDR1 and CDR2 from the germline V gene are SGHDN and FVKESK. Trimming removed 1 base at V and 1 base at J, with 7 bases between. This CDR3 contains 14 residues.

In its sample, this clonotype was seen a few times. The chain employs TRBV29-1 and TRBJ2-7; the D gene is possibly TRBD1 (6 bases). Per the germline V gene, CDR1 is SQVTM and CDR2 is ANQGSEA. The CDR3 loop spans 11 amino acids. V gave up 7 bases and J gave up 5 bases, with 12 bases separating them. The chain's CDR3 is CSGQQGHEQYF. CDR3 in DNA: TGCAGCGGACAACAGGGACACGAGCAGTACTTC.

Only a few counts were recorded for this clonotype. This chain uses TRBV5-5 with TRBJ1-6, with D possibly TRBD1 on 5 matching bases. The CDR3 loop spans 15 amino acids. In germline, CDR1 is SGHKS, CDR2 YYEKEE (reference sequence). Trimming cost V 0 bases and J 5 bases, with 9 bases left between them. The DNA for the CDR3 is TGTGCCAGCAGCTTGGGGGGCATTAATAATTCACCCCTCCACTTT. Amino acid sequence: CASSLGGINNSPLHF.

This sequence joins TRBV27 and TRBJ2-7, with D possibly matching TRBD2 (6 bases). Germline V gene lookup returns CDR1 MNHEY and CDR2 SMNVEV (reference sequence). V lost 4 bases and J lost 3, with 16 bases in between. This CDR3 is 15 amino acids long. CDR3 sequence (DNA): TGTGCCAGCAGTTATACGGGAGTAGGTGACTACGAGCAGTACTTC. This translates into CASSYTGVGDYEQYF.

This chain uses TRBV15 with TRBJ2-7, with 7 bases aligning to TRBD1. Germline V gene data show CDR1 as LNHNV and CDR2 as YYDKDF (reference sequence). Germline trimming cut 0 bases from V and 5 bases from J; bases unmatched to any gene: 7. The length of the CDR3 is 15 residues. The CDR3 here is CATSREGTAGDEQYF. The DNA for the CDR3 is TGTGCCACCAGCAGAGAAGGGACAGCAGGAGACGAGCAGTACTTC.

The rearrangement links TRBV29-1 to TRBJ2-1; 7 bases are a match to TRBD2. Trimming removed 3 bases from V and 10 bases from J; junction bases left unmatched: 6. This CDR3 comprises 12 residues. The germline CDR1 and CDR2 sequences are SQVTM and ANQGSEA. CDR3 protein: CSVDVGGTEQFF. The CDR3 DNA reads TGCAGCGTTGACGTGGGAGGGACGGAGCAGTTCTTC.

This clonotype was found a few times. The CDR3: CSVFRGMGTGELFF. The DNA for the CDR3 is TGCAGCGTTTTTAGAGGGATGGGCACCGGGGAGCTGTTTTTT. This chain connects TRBV29-1 to TRBJ2-2; the D gene is possibly TRBD2 (5 bases). V was pared by 5 bases and J by 4 bases, with 14 bases between. Looked up from germline, CDR1 is SQVTM and CDR2 is ANQGSEA. CDR3 length equals 14 residues.

This clonotype was seen a handful of times. The gene calls are TRBV10-3 and TRBJ2-7, with TRBD1 as a possible D gene (6 bases). This CDR3 comprises 13 residues. V gave up 7 bases and J gave up 0 bases, with 10 bases separating them. Germline CDR1 ENHRY, CDR2 SYGVKD. Here the CDR3 reads CAINEGGSYEQYF. For the CDR3, the DNA is TGTGCCATCAACGAAGGGGGCTCCTACGAGCAGTACTTC.

The chain employs TRBV12-5 and TRBJ2-2; D gene ambiguous. The CDR3 has 12 residues. Looked up from germline, CDR1 is LGHNT and CDR2 is FRNRAP. V gave up 7 bases and J gave up 2 bases, with 5 bases separating them. As DNA, the CDR3 is TGTGCTAGTGCCCTAAACACCGGGGAGCTGTTTTTT. It codes for CASALNTGELFF.

Many counts were recorded for this clonotype. This chain connects TRBV7-9 to TRBJ2-2; D is uncertain. V lost 8 bases, J lost 5 bases, and 9 bases lay in between. Germline CDR1 reads SEHNR; CDR2 reads FQNEAQ (reference sequence). The CDR3 spans 12 residues. The CDR3 loop reads CASFWSTGELFF. CDR3 sequence (DNA): TGTGCCAGCTTCTGGTCGACCGGGGAGCTGTTTTTT.

This clonotype was picked up a small number of times. This chain links TRBV12-2 with TRBJ1-5. TRBV12-2 is a known pseudogene. This CDR3 region has 17 residues. The CDR3 here is CASRLIGFLFGNQPQHF. CDR3 DNA: TGTGCAAGTCGCTTAATAGGATTTCTTTTTGGCAATCAGCCCCAGCATTTT.

This rearrangement joins TRBV30 to TRBJ1-4; 9 nucleotides align to TRBD1. The CDR3 covers 15 residues. Germline V lookup: CDR1 GTSNPN, CDR2 SVGIG (reference sequence). With V trimmed by 3 bases and J by 5 bases, 7 bases remained unmatched. CDR3 nucleotides: TGTGCCTGGAGAAGGGGACAGGGTATCAATGAAAAACTGTTTTTT. It yields the protein CAWRRGQGINEKLFF.

This clonotype was seen more than once but under ten times. The CDR3 here is CSARTSENYEQYF. CDR3 bases: TGCAGCGCGAGGACTAGCGAGAACTACGAGCAGTACTTC. J is TRBJ2-7 and V is TRBV29-1; TRBD2 matches 9 bases. The CDR3 sequence is 13 residues long. Germline values: CDR1 SQVTM, CDR2 ANQGSEA. Trimming took 7 bases from V and 3 from J; bases not matched to a gene: 7.

This chain joins TRBV20-1 and TRBJ2-3; D ambiguous. The CDR3 length is 14 residues. V was trimmed by 0 bases and J by 2 bases, leaving 9 bases between them. From germline, CDR1 is DFQATT and CDR2 SNEGSKA (reference sequence). This CDR3 reads CSAREAPYTDTQYF. The CDR3 DNA reads TGCAGTGCTAGAGAGGCCCCATACACAGATACGCAGTATTTT.

This clonotype was seen only a few times. The chain couples TRBV7-2 to TRBJ2-7; 10 nucleotides match TRBD2. Germline values: CDR1 SGHTA, CDR2 FQGNSA. The V gene end was trimmed by 5 bases and the J gene end by 6 bases; junction bases not matched to a gene: 7. The CDR3 totals 14 residues. The CDR3 region is CASSLVSGRAEQYF. The CDR3 DNA reads TGTGCCAGCAGCCTTGTCAGCGGGAGGGCCGAGCAGTACTTC.

This clonotype was recorded a few times. Here the CDR3 reads CASSEGLNTEAFF. CDR3 nucleotide sequence: TGTGCCAGCAGTGAGGGCCTGAACACTGAAGCTTTCTTT. The rearrangement links TRBV2 to TRBJ1-1; D remains unclear. The germline gives CDR1 SNHLY, CDR2 FYNNEI. The CDR3 runs 13 residues. Between the trimmed V and J ends, which lost 3 bases and 0 bases, there was a span of 5 bases.

The J gene is TRBJ1-1, the V gene TRBV29-1; 7 bases line up with TRBD1. The CDR3 runs 13 residues. V lost 4 bases to trimming and J lost 4 bases; unmatched junction nucleotides: 6. Germline assignment: CDR1 SQVTM and CDR2 ANQGSEA. As DNA, the CDR3 is TGCAGCGTTGGAGACAGGGACAGCACTGAAGCTTTCTTT. The encoded protein is CSVGDRDSTEAFF.

The chain joins TRBV6-1 to TRBJ1-1, with D unclear. Deletions cut 6 bases from V and 1 base from J, with 18 bases between. The CDR3 extends over 16 amino acids. Germline-derived CDR1 and CDR2 are MNHNS and SASEGT. CDR3 sequence (DNA): TGTGCCAGCAGGGCCCACGACGGGATGGGGAACACTGAAGCTTTCTTT. Its protein product is CASRAHDGMGNTEAFF.

The table lists this clonotype with a few counts. The chain employs TRBV29-1 and TRBJ1-2; no clear D gene. Germline V gene sequence: CDR1 SQVTM, CDR2 ANQGSEA. The CDR3 covers 12 residues. Trimming left V 3 bases short and J 3 bases short, with 8 bases between. CDR3 sequence (DNA): TGCAGCGTTGACATGGGCCACTATGGCTACACCTTC. The encoded protein is CSVDMGHYGYTF.

The rearrangement uses TRBV6-6 and TRBJ1-1; D is unresolved. V lost 4 bases to trimming and J lost 4 bases, with 10 bases between them. CDR3 length equals 13 residues. Germline values: CDR1 MNHNY, CDR2 SVGAGI (reference sequence). The CDR3 nucleotides are TGTGCCAGCAGTTTCGGCAGCTCCACTGAAGCTTTCTTT. The encoded protein is CASSFGSSTEAFF.